The rows below give T cell receptor beta chains drawn from one sample of a study of preoperative IRX-2 immunotherapy in early breast cancer. Generated by immunoSEQ multiplex PCR, the TCRdb table keeps only in-frame clones and is missing some. The data contain 900 to 1,500 clones, 75% of them singletons. The sample was tumor tissue, taken after IRX-2 immunotherapy. All receptors come from a human donor with breast cancer. The CDR3 runs from the conserved cysteine through the conserved F or W. Each record gives: CDR3 DNA, CDR3 protein, D gene, J gene, V gene, clone size. A D gene is named only where the DNA matches it firmly. Clone size is not always given. Where it is, it says once, few, many or a class for expanded clones.

CDR3nt: TGTGCCAGCAGTCCCCTTCCCGGGACAGGGGGCGGCGAGCAGTACTTC
CDR3aa: CASSPLPGTGGGEQYF
d_gene: TRBD1
j_gene: TRBJ2-7
v_gene: TRBV28
abundance: .

CDR3nt: TGTGCCAGCAGTTTACCCCAGGGGGCCGATGGCTACACCTTC
CDR3aa: CASSLPQGADGYTF
d_gene: TRBD1
j_gene: TRBJ1-2
v_gene: TRBV28
abundance: few

CDR3nt: TGTGCCAGCAGCCAAGACAGGTCGTACGGGCAGTACTTC
CDR3aa: CASSQDRSYGQYF
d_gene: .
j_gene: TRBJ2-7
v_gene: TRBV14
abundance: .

CDR3nt: TGTGCCAGCAGTACCCTCGCAGGCCCCAGGGGCACTGAAGCTTTCTTT
CDR3aa: CASSTLAGPRGTEAFF
d_gene: .
j_gene: TRBJ1-1
v_gene: TRBV6-8
abundance: .

CDR3nt: TGTGCCAGCAGTGACTCGGATCGGGGGGCCACCGGGGAGCTGTTTTTT
CDR3aa: CASSDSDRGATGELFF
d_gene: .
j_gene: TRBJ2-2
v_gene: TRBV6-8
abundance: few

CDR3nt: TGTGCCAGCAGCTGGTCACAGGCAACTAATGAAAAACTGTTTTTT
CDR3aa: CASSWSQATNEKLFF
d_gene: .
j_gene: TRBJ1-4
v_gene: TRBV11-3
abundance: .

CDR3nt: TGTGCCAGCAGCTTTGGACTCTCTGGAAACACCATATATTTT
CDR3aa: CASSFGLSGNTIYF
d_gene: .
j_gene: TRBJ1-3
v_gene: TRBV11-3
abundance: once

CDR3nt: TGCAGCGTCCTCAGCCGGCCTGGAAACACCATATATTTT
CDR3aa: CSVLSRPGNTIYF
d_gene: .
j_gene: TRBJ1-3
v_gene: TRBV29-1
abundance: .

CDR3nt: TGTGCCAGCAGTTTACCCCAAGGGGGGTGGCATCAGCCCCAGCATTTT
CDR3aa: CASSLPQGGWHQPQHF
d_gene: .
j_gene: TRBJ1-5
v_gene: TRBV28
abundance: .

CDR3nt: TGTGCCAGCAGCCTAAACAGACAGTACACAGATACGCAGTATTTT
CDR3aa: CASSLNRQYTDTQYF
d_gene: .
j_gene: TRBJ2-3
v_gene: TRBV11-3
abundance: few

CDR3nt: TGCGCCAGCAGCTTAATGACTAGCGCCGAGCAGTTCTTC
CDR3aa: CASSLMTSAEQFF
d_gene: TRBD2
j_gene: TRBJ2-1
v_gene: TRBV23-1
abundance: .

CDR3nt: TGCGCCAGCAGCTTTTCCGGGACTAGCTCGTTTGCGCACACCGGGGAGCTGTTTTTT
CDR3aa: CASSFSGTSSFAHTGELFF
d_gene: TRBD2
j_gene: TRBJ2-2
v_gene: TRBV5-1
abundance: .

CDR3nt: TGTGCCAGCAGCCTCCAGAGGACCTCCGGGGGAGAGCAGTTCTTC
CDR3aa: CASSLQRTSGGEQFF
d_gene: .
j_gene: TRBJ2-1
v_gene: TRBV11-3
abundance: .

CDR3nt: TGTGCCAGCAGTGAAGGGGAGAGGGAAGGTGATTATGAGCAGTTCTTC
CDR3aa: CASSEGEREGDYEQFF
d_gene: .
j_gene: TRBJ2-1
v_gene: TRBV25-1
abundance: .

CDR3nt: TGTGCCAGCAGTCAAATCCACGGCCACACTGAAGCTTTCTTT
CDR3aa: CASSQIHGHTEAFF
d_gene: .
j_gene: TRBJ1-1
v_gene: TRBV11-3
abundance: few

CDR3nt: TGTGCCAGCACCTTCCTCGTGAGAAAAGGAGCCAAAAACATTCAGTACTTC
CDR3aa: CASTFLVRKGAKNIQYF
d_gene: .
j_gene: TRBJ2-4
v_gene: TRBV11-3
abundance: .

CDR3nt: TGTGCCAGCAGTTCAGTAGACAGCAGTAATGAAAAACTGTTTTTT
CDR3aa: CASSSVDSSNEKLFF
d_gene: .
j_gene: TRBJ1-4
v_gene: TRBV28
abundance: few

CDR3nt: TGTGCCAGCAGCCCCACCCCGGGAAGCCGGAACACTGAAGCTTTCTTT
CDR3aa: CASSPTPGSRNTEAFF
d_gene: .
j_gene: TRBJ1-1
v_gene: TRBV11-3
abundance: .

CDR3nt: TGTGCCAGCAGCTTACCAGGGCTGGCGGACTATGGCTACACCTTC
CDR3aa: CASSLPGLADYGYTF
d_gene: .
j_gene: TRBJ1-2
v_gene: TRBV11-3
abundance: .

CDR3nt: TGTGCCAGTAGCCCTTATGGGGCGAGGCACGAGCAGTACTTC
CDR3aa: CASSPYGARHEQYF
d_gene: .
j_gene: TRBJ2-7
v_gene: TRBV19
abundance: few

CDR3nt: TGTGCCAGCAGTTCCTCGGGTTTTAGGTACGAGCAGTACTTC
CDR3aa: CASSSSGFRYEQYF
d_gene: .
j_gene: TRBJ2-7
v_gene: TRBV6-8
abundance: .

CDR3nt: TGTGCCAGCAGACAACAGGGAAGAATTGAGCCGGATCAGCCCCAGCATTTT
CDR3aa: CASRQQGRIEPDQPQHF
d_gene: .
j_gene: TRBJ1-5
v_gene: TRBV6-8
abundance: .

CDR3nt: TGCAGCGTTGGAAGGGGGGAAAAGACCCAGTACTTC
CDR3aa: CSVGRGEKTQYF
d_gene: .
j_gene: TRBJ2-5
v_gene: TRBV29-1
abundance: .

CDR3nt: TGTGCCAGCAAGACTTCCGGGACACCATATGGCTACACCTTC
CDR3aa: CASKTSGTPYGYTF
d_gene: .
j_gene: TRBJ1-2
v_gene: TRBV6-8
abundance: few

CDR3nt: TGCGCCAGCAGCTTGAGCCAGGTTAATGAAAAACTGTTTTTT
CDR3aa: CASSLSQVNEKLFF
d_gene: .
j_gene: TRBJ1-4
v_gene: TRBV5-1
abundance: once

CDR3nt: TGTGCCAGTAGTATTGAGGACAGGGTGGGGTACGAGCAGTACTTC
CDR3aa: CASSIEDRVGYEQYF
d_gene: TRBD1
j_gene: TRBJ2-7
v_gene: TRBV19
abundance: .

CDR3nt: TGTGCCAGCACCACGCAGGGGGCGAACACCGGGGAGCTGTTTTTT
CDR3aa: CASTTQGANTGELFF
d_gene: TRBD1
j_gene: TRBJ2-2
v_gene: TRBV12-5
abundance: .

CDR3nt: TGCGCCAGCTCCCGGAGCGGGAGGCAAGATACGCAGTATTTT
CDR3aa: CASSRSGRQDTQYF
d_gene: TRBD2
j_gene: TRBJ2-3
v_gene: TRBV5-1
abundance: .

CDR3nt: TGTGCCAGTAGTATAGCCCGGGGGATGACTGAAGCTTTCTTT
CDR3aa: CASSIARGMTEAFF
d_gene: .
j_gene: TRBJ1-1
v_gene: TRBV19
abundance: .

CDR3nt: TGTGCCAGCAGCCAAGGTCCAGCGGGAGGAAATGAGCAGTTCTTC
CDR3aa: CASSQGPAGGNEQFF
d_gene: TRBD2
j_gene: TRBJ2-1
v_gene: TRBV14
abundance: .

CDR3nt: TGTGCCAGCAGTTACTTTCAGAAGACTGAAGCTTTCTTT
CDR3aa: CASSYFQKTEAFF
d_gene: .
j_gene: TRBJ1-1
v_gene: TRBV6-8
abundance: .

CDR3nt: TGTGCCAGCAGTTATGTAGTGTCTGGGGCCAACGTCCTGACTTTC
CDR3aa: CASSYVVSGANVLTF
d_gene: .
j_gene: TRBJ2-6
v_gene: TRBV6-8
abundance: few

CDR3nt: TGTGCTAGTGGTTTGATCGGCGAAGCTTTCTTT
CDR3aa: CASGLIGEAFF
d_gene: .
j_gene: TRBJ1-1
v_gene: TRBV12-5
abundance: .

CDR3nt: TGTGCCAGCAGCTTGTCGGGACAGGGGAACACTGAAGCTTTCTTT
CDR3aa: CASSLSGQGNTEAFF
d_gene: TRBD1
j_gene: TRBJ1-1
v_gene: TRBV11-3
abundance: once

CDR3nt: TGTGCCAGCAGCTTACCTGGAGGGGTCCACTATGGCTACACCTTC
CDR3aa: CASSLPGGVHYGYTF
d_gene: .
j_gene: TRBJ1-2
v_gene: TRBV11-3
abundance: once

CDR3nt: TGCGCCAGCAGCTTTTCACAGGGGAACAATGAGCAGTTCTTC
CDR3aa: CASSFSQGNNEQFF
d_gene: TRBD1
j_gene: TRBJ2-1
v_gene: TRBV23-1
abundance: few

CDR3nt: TGTGCCAGCAGCTATTTGTACGGGGCCACTGAAGCTTTCTTT
CDR3aa: CASSYLYGATEAFF
d_gene: .
j_gene: TRBJ1-1
v_gene: TRBV11-3
abundance: .

CDR3nt: TGTGCCAGCAGCTCACCCCGGGACGCGGCAGATACGCAGTATTTT
CDR3aa: CASSSPRDAADTQYF
d_gene: .
j_gene: TRBJ2-3
v_gene: TRBV11-3
abundance: .

CDR3nt: TGTGCCAGCAGTAATCACCAGCTCTCTGGGGCCAACGTCCTGACTTTC
CDR3aa: CASSNHQLSGANVLTF
d_gene: .
j_gene: TRBJ2-6
v_gene: TRBV6-8
abundance: .

CDR3nt: TGTGCCAGCTCACCAACGCCCTCTAGCCGTAGCTCCTACGAGCAGTACTTC
CDR3aa: CASSPTPSSRSSYEQYF
d_gene: .
j_gene: TRBJ2-7
v_gene: TRBV18
abundance: .

CDR3nt: TGTGCCAGCTCACCGGGGACAGGACGCGCTAACTATGGCTACACCTTC
CDR3aa: CASSPGTGRANYGYTF
d_gene: TRBD1
j_gene: TRBJ1-2
v_gene: TRBV18
abundance: once

CDR3nt: TGTGCCAGCAGCCTCCACAGGGCGGCGGGCGGAAACACTGAAGCTTTCTTT
CDR3aa: CASSLHRAAGGNTEAFF
d_gene: .
j_gene: TRBJ1-1
v_gene: TRBV11-3
abundance: .

CDR3nt: TGCAGCGTTAATGATGGGGGGTACGAGCAGTACTTC
CDR3aa: CSVNDGGYEQYF
d_gene: .
j_gene: TRBJ2-7
v_gene: TRBV29-1
abundance: few

CDR3nt: TGTGCCAGCAGGACCGGGACATCCCAGCCCCAGCATTTT
CDR3aa: CASRTGTSQPQHF
d_gene: .
j_gene: TRBJ1-5
v_gene: TRBV6-8
abundance: .

CDR3nt: TGTGCCAGCTCACCAAGAGTCAGGGGTACCTTACGGGAGCAGTACTTC
CDR3aa: CASSPRVRGTLREQYF
d_gene: .
j_gene: TRBJ2-7
v_gene: TRBV18
abundance: .

CDR3nt: TGTGCCAGCACGTTCCCCAACCGCGGGAGGTCCTACGAGCAGTACTTC
CDR3aa: CASTFPNRGRSYEQYF
d_gene: TRBD2
j_gene: TRBJ2-7
v_gene: TRBV28
abundance: .

CDR3nt: TGTGCCTGGAGTGTTGGCGGGGGAGGGGAGACCCAGTACTTC
CDR3aa: CAWSVGGGGETQYF
d_gene: TRBD2
j_gene: TRBJ2-5
v_gene: TRBV30
abundance: .

CDR3nt: TGTGCCAGCAGCCCACCGACAGGGGTGCTCACTGAAGCTTTCTTT
CDR3aa: CASSPPTGVLTEAFF
d_gene: TRBD1
j_gene: TRBJ1-1
v_gene: TRBV11-3
abundance: .

CDR3nt: TGTGCCAGCAGCTTGGTGGGGGGATATAACACTGAAGCTTTCTTT
CDR3aa: CASSLVGGYNTEAFF
d_gene: .
j_gene: TRBJ1-1
v_gene: TRBV11-3
abundance: few

CDR3nt: TGTGCCAGCTCACCCCTTAGACAGGGATGGATATTCGAAAAACTGTTTTTT
CDR3aa: CASSPLRQGWIFEKLFF
d_gene: TRBD1
j_gene: TRBJ1-4
v_gene: TRBV18
abundance: few

CDR3nt: TGTGCCGGTTCTTTAGGGGGGGAGACCCAGTACTTC
CDR3aa: CAGSLGGETQYF
d_gene: .
j_gene: TRBJ2-5
v_gene: TRBV6-8
abundance: .

CDR3nt: TGTGCCAGCAGCTTGCGGGCCCTGGCAGGAGGTTCCTACAATGAGCAGTTCTTC
CDR3aa: CASSLRALAGGSYNEQFF
d_gene: .
j_gene: TRBJ2-1
v_gene: TRBV11-3
abundance: .

CDR3nt: TGTGCCGGGAGTCCAGGGTTTCCGGGAAACACCATATATTTT
CDR3aa: CAGSPGFPGNTIYF
d_gene: .
j_gene: TRBJ1-3
v_gene: TRBV6-8
abundance: .

CDR3nt: TGCGCCAGCAGCCAAGTCTCGCCTAGCAATCAGCCCCAGCATTTT
CDR3aa: CASSQVSPSNQPQHF
d_gene: .
j_gene: TRBJ1-5
v_gene: TRBV1
abundance: .